This passage covers 21 T cell receptor beta chains from one sample sequenced in a study of OX40 agonist ivuxolimab in advanced cancers. Libraries were constructed by the immunoSEQ multiplex PCR assay. Here the immuneACCESS table is served through TCRdb, limited to in-frame sequences with V and J called. Missing clones are a known gap in these copies; in checked studies unresolved V genes cover under half, and the rest lacks a known reason. Present in this sample are roughly 120,000 clones, roughly nine tenths of which were seen just once. Jointly, the top ten make up about 0.55% of the sample. This material consisted of CD4+ or CD8+ T cells sorted from blood, taken in a trial of the OX40 agonist ivuxolimab. All receptors come from an adult with an advanced solid tumor such as melanoma, head and neck, liver or kidney cancer.

V and J are TRBV7-8 and TRBJ1-4; unclear D gene. CDR1 is SGHVS and CDR2 is FQNEAQ in the germline V gene. The CDR3 runs to 15 residues. Trimming pared 1 base from V and 8 bases from J, leaving 14 bases between. This CDR3 is CASSLGGSSREKLFF. The CDR3 DNA follows: TGTGCCAGCAGCTTAGGGGGATCCAGCAGAGAAAAACTGTTTTTT.

Written as DNA, the CDR3 is TGTGCCAGCAGTGCCATACAGGGGAGCACCCCCTGGGAGCAGTACTTC. This encodes CASSAIQGSTPWEQYF. V usage is TRBV27 and J usage is TRBJ2-7; the match to TRBD1 covers 7 bases. V shed 5 bases and J 7 bases; nucleotides not matched to a gene: 17. Looked up from germline, CDR1 is MNHEY and CDR2 is SMNVEV (reference sequence). The CDR3 covers 16 residues.

The chain joins TRBV6-5 to TRBJ2-7; weak D call: TRBD2 (7 bases). Germline values: CDR1 MNHEY, CDR2 SVGAGI. Deletions cut 2 bases from V and 2 bases from J, with 16 bases between. The CDR3 spans 16 residues. Written as DNA, the CDR3 is TGTGCCAGCAGTTACAGTAATTGGGAGGGGGCCTACGAGCAGTACTTC. Its protein is CASSYSNWEGAYEQYF.

The chain is built from TRBV19 and TRBJ1-2; 9 bases match TRBD1. J gave up 4 bases and V 4 bases, and 10 bases lay outside the gene matches. Per the germline V gene, CDR1 is LNHDA and CDR2 is SQIVND (reference sequence). The CDR3 covers 16 residues. In DNA, the CDR3 is TGTGCCAGTAGTACCACGCGACAGGGGGTTGCCTATGGCTACACCTTC. Translating gives CASSTTRQGVAYGYTF.

The V and J genes are TRBV11-3 and TRBJ2-7; D not certain. The germline V gene encodes CDR1 SGHNT and CDR2 YENEEA. The CDR3 length is 14 residues. Trimming left V 2 bases short and J 0 bases short, with 8 bases between. The CDR3 DNA reads as TGTGCCAGCAGCTTATCAGGAAGCTCCTACGAGCAGTACTTC. Protein sequence: CASSLSGSSYEQYF.

The chain is built from TRBV28 and TRBJ1-3; 9 bases are a match to TRBD1. The ends lost 6 bases at V and 4 bases at J; junction bases unmatched: 7. Germline V gene sequence: CDR1 MDHEN, CDR2 SYDVKM. The CDR3 loop spans 15 amino acids. CDR3 sequence reads: CASSDGQGQGNTIYF. CDR3 nucleotides: TGTGCCAGCAGCGATGGACAGGGGCAAGGAAACACCATATATTTT.

A few counts support this clone. The chain has TRBV2 and TRBJ1-3; D gene uncertain. CDR1 is SNHLY, CDR2 FYNNEI, per germline. The CDR3 is 13 amino acids. The V end was cut by 4 bases, the J end by 1 base, with 5 bases between. CDR3 DNA: TGTGCCAGCAGTGCGGTATCTGGAAACACCATATATTTT. This encodes CASSAVSGNTIYF.

J is TRBJ2-5 and V is TRBV10-3; TRBD2 is a possible D gene (6 bases). Trimming removed 4 bases from V and 5 bases from J, with 14 bases in between. From germline, CDR1 is ENHRY and CDR2 SYGVKD. The CDR3 is 14 residues long. CDR3 nucleotides: TGTGCCATCAGTGGGATGGGACTTTGGGAGACCCAGTACTTC. It encodes CAISGMGLWETQYF.

The CDR3 region is CASSSQDMNTEAFF. The CDR3 bases are TGTGCCAGCTCCTCACAGGACATGAACACTGAAGCTTTCTTT. This chain uses TRBV18 with TRBJ1-1; perhaps TRBD1 as D (5 bases). CDR1 is KGHSH and CDR2 is LQKENI in the germline V gene. This CDR3 spans 14 amino acids. Trimming removed 6 bases at V and 0 bases at J, with 11 bases between.

V usage is TRBV19 and J usage is TRBJ1-1; tentative D call: TRBD1 (6 bases). The CDR3 spans 13 residues. V was pared by 3 bases and J by 4 bases, with 9 bases between. Germline V gives CDR1 LNHDA, CDR2 SQIVND (reference sequence). Here the CDR3 DNA reads TGTGCCAGTAGTATGGGGGCTGGCACTGAAGCTTTCTTT. Translating it yields CASSMGAGTEAFF.

CDR3 DNA sequence: TGCGCCAGCAGCTCCGGGCCTTCCACCGATACGCAGTATTTT. Translated: CASSSGPSTDTQYF. This chain joins TRBV5-1 and TRBJ2-3; unclear D gene. The CDR3 has 14 residues. CDR1 is SGHRS and CDR2 is YFSETQ in the germline V gene. V dropped 3 bases and J dropped 6 bases, with 14 bases sitting between them.

V usage is TRBV10-3 and J usage is TRBJ2-7, with a tentative D call TRBD1 (6 bases). CDR1 is ENHRY and CDR2 is SYGVKD in the germline V gene. The CDR3 consists of 15 residues. Trimming left V 4 bases short and J 0 bases short, with 13 bases between. CDR3 protein: CAISGGTSNSYEQYF. CDR3 in DNA: TGTGCCATCAGTGGTGGGACATCCAACTCCTACGAGCAGTACTTC.

The genes are TRBV10-2 and TRBJ2-7; TRBD2 agrees at 11 bases. CDR3 length: 14 residues. The V segment lost 6 bases and the J segment 4 bases; nucleotides outside the gene matches: 5. Germline-derived CDR1 and CDR2 are WSHSY and SAAADI. In nucleotides, the CDR3 is TGCGCCAGCAGGTTAGCGGGGGGGCGATACGAGCAGTACTTC. Amino acids: CASRLAGGRYEQYF.

This chain links TRBV21-1 with TRBJ2-7; no check of the table's D call, TRBD1, against the DNA was made. TRBV21-1 is a listed pseudogene. The CDR3 totals 14 residues. In DNA, the CDR3 is TGTGCCAGCAGCCACACCGGGACAGGGTTCGAGCAGTACTTC. It is translated as CASSHTGTGFEQYF.

This chain links TRBV6-5 with TRBJ2-3; 10 positions match TRBD2. Germline CDR1 MNHEY, CDR2 SVGAGI. The CDR3 is 15 amino acids. Trimming removed 5 bases from V and 9 bases from J; junction bases left unmatched: 11. CDR3 sequence: CASSTSGTSARTQYF. The CDR3 DNA is TGTGCCAGCAGTACATCCGGGACTAGCGCCCGAACGCAGTATTTT.

The chain carries TRBV7-2 and TRBJ1-5; perhaps TRBD1 as D (6 bases). The CDR3 loop spans 13 amino acids. Germline V CDR1 and CDR2: SGHTA, FQGNSA. Trimming took off 2 bases at V and 5 bases at J, with 7 bases between the two ends. The CDR3 coding sequence is TGTGCCAGCAGCTTAAGGGGGGATCAGCCCCAGCATTTT. It is translated as CASSLRGDQPQHF.

The CDR3, as DNA: TGTGCCAGCAACGGCGGGGGTCCCTACGAGCAGTACTTC. The encoded protein is CASNGGGPYEQYF. The rearrangement uses TRBV11-2 and TRBJ2-7; 7 bases fit TRBD2. Per germline, CDR1 SGHAT and CDR2 FQNNGV. The junction had 5 bases not matched to a gene; V was cut back by 7 bases and J by 2 bases. The CDR3 spans 13 residues. Using reference TRBV11-2 and TRBJ2-7 for the parts outside the CDR3, the full variable domain is EAGVAQSPRYKIIEKRQSVAFWCNPISGHATLYWYQQILGQGPKLLIQFQNNGVVDDSQLPKDRFSAERLKGVDSTLKIQPAKLEDSAVYLCASNGGGPYEQYFGPGTRLTVT.

This clone appeared a single time. This chain connects TRBV11-2 to TRBJ2-7; D perhaps matches TRBD1 (6 bases). Trimming took off 5 bases at V and 0 bases at J, with 17 bases between the two ends. The germline gives CDR1 SGHAT, CDR2 FQNNGV. The CDR3 runs to 16 residues. The CDR3 nucleotides read TGTGCCAGCAGCCCTGGGGCGCAGGGGAGCTCCTACGAGCAGTACTTC. Translating it yields CASSPGAQGSSYEQYF. The variable domain in full, completed from reference TRBV11-2 and TRBJ2-7, reads EAGVAQSPRYKIIEKRQSVAFWCNPISGHATLYWYQQILGQGPKLLIQFQNNGVVDDSQLPKDRFSAERLKGVDSTLKIQPAKLEDSAVYLCASSPGAQGSSYEQYFGPGTRLTVT.

The gene calls are TRBV4-3 and TRBJ2-1, with a tentative D call TRBD1 (6 bases). Looked up from germline, CDR1 is LGHNA and CDR2 is YSLEER. This CDR3 region has 13 residues. Trimming removed 1 base from V and 14 bases from J, with 15 bases in between. CDR3 nucleotides: TGCGCCAGCAGCCAAGTAGTAACAGGGAATAAGTTCTTC. This sequence encodes CASSQVVTGNKFF.

The chain is built from TRBV30 and TRBJ2-1, with 8 nucleotides matching TRBD2. Germline V lookup: CDR1 GTSNPN, CDR2 SVGIG (reference sequence). The junction had 2 bases not matched to a gene; V was cut back by 7 bases and J by 6 bases. The CDR3 has 11 residues. CDR3 in DNA: TGTGCCTCCCGGGGGGGCAATGAGCAGTTCTTC. Amino acids: CASRGGNEQFF.

This chain links TRBV5-5 with TRBJ1-3, with 7 bases aligning to TRBD1. The CDR3 is 15 amino acids. The V and J ends lost 4 bases and 4 bases, in that order; junction bases with no gene match: 8. Germline loops: CDR1 SGHKS, CDR2 YYEKEE (reference sequence). This chain's CDR3 is CASSRQGLGGNTIYF. The CDR3 DNA reads TGTGCCAGCAGCAGACAGGGTCTGGGAGGAAACACCATATATTTT.